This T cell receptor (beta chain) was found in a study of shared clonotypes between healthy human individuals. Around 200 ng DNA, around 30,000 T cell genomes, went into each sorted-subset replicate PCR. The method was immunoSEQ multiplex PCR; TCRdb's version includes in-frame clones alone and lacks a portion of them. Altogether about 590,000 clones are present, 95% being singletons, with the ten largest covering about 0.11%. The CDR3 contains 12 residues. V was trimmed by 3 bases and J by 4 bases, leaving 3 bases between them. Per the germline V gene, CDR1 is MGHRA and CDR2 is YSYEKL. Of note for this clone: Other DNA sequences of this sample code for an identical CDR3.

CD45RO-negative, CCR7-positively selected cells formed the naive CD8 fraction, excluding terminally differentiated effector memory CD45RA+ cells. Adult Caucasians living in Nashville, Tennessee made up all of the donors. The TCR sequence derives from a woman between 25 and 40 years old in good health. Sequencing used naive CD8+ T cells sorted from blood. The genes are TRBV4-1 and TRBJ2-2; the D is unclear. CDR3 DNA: TGCGCCAGCAGCCAGGGCACCGGGGAGCTGTTTTTT. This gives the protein CASSQGTGELFF.